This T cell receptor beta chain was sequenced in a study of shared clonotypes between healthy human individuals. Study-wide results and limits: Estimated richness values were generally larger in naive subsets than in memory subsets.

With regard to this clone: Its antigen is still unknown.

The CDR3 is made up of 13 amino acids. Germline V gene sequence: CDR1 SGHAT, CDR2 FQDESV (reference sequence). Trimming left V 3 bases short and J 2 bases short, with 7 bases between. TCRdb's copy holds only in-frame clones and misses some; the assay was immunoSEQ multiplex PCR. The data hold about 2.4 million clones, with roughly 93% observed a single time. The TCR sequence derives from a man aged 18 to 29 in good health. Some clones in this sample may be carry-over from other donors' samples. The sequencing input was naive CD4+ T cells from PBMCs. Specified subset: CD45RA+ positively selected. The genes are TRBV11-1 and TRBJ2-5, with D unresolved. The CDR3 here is CASSFGSQETQYF. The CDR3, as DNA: TGTGCCAGCAGCTTTGGCAGTCAAGAGACCCAGTACTTC.